These 16 T cell receptor beta chains were sequenced from one sample in a study of T cell responses to AZD1222 COVID-19 vaccine. Clones were read by immunoSEQ multiplex PCR, and TCRdb kept only the in-frame ones, dropping some. The data contain 250,000 to 300,000 clones, around 93% of them singletons. Here the sequenced sample was peripheral blood, taken 28 days after the second AZD1222 dose. These receptor sequences come from an adult who received the AZD1222 COVID-19 vaccine.

Only one count was recorded for this clone. The rearrangement uses TRBV28 and TRBJ2-3; TRBD1 matches at 8 bases. Germline V gene sequence: CDR1 MDHEN, CDR2 SYDVKM. V lost 6 bases and J lost 4; bases outside the gene matches: 9. CDR3 size: 15 residues. The CDR3 DNA is TGTGCCAGCAGCCTGACAGGGGCTGGAGCAGATACGCAGTATTTT. Its protein product is CASSLTGAGADTQYF. Looking up the rest from reference TRBV28 and TRBJ2-3 gives the full variable domain: DVKVTQSSRYLVKRTGEKVFLECVQDMDHENMFWYRQDPGLGLRLIYFSYDVKMKEKGDIPEGYSVSREKKERFSLILESASTNQTSMYLCASSLTGAGADTQYFGPGTRLTVL.

The rearrangement uses TRBV18 and TRBJ1-1, with a tentative D call TRBD1 (6 bases). This CDR3 has 13 amino acids. CDR1 is KGHSH and CDR2 is LQKENI in the germline V gene. The V and J ends lost 4 bases and 8 bases respectively, with 14 bases between them. CDR3 nucleotides: TGTGCCAGCTCACTTGTCCTGACAGGCGAAGCTTTCTTT. This gives the protein CASSLVLTGEAFF.

The rearrangement links TRBV5-8 to TRBJ2-1; 7 bases are a match to TRBD1. Germline CDR1 reads SGHTS; CDR2 reads YDEGEE. This CDR3 is built from 16 residues. The trim removed 4 bases at V and 0 bases at J, leaving 7 bases unmatched. The CDR3 protein is CASSPTGDSSYNEQFF. The CDR3 coding sequence is TGTGCCAGCAGCCCCACAGGGGACAGCTCCTACAATGAGCAGTTCTTC.

This chain links TRBV15 with TRBJ1-1; D is perhaps TRBD1 (5 bases). The V and J ends lost 1 base and 5 bases respectively, with 11 bases between them. The CDR3 contains 14 residues. Germline V gene data show CDR1 as LNHNV and CDR2 as YYDKDF (reference sequence). The chain's CDR3 is CATSRGGLTTEAFF. The CDR3, as DNA: TGTGCCACCAGCAGAGGGGGACTAACAACTGAAGCTTTCTTT. Using reference TRBV15 and TRBJ1-1 for the parts outside the CDR3, the full variable domain is DAMVIQNPRYQVTQFGKPVTLSCSQTLNHNVMYWYQQKSSQAPKLLFHYYDKDFNNEADTPDNFQSRRPNTSFCFLDIRSPGLGDTAMYLCATSRGGLTTEAFFGQGTRLTVV.

V usage is TRBV11-2 and J usage is TRBJ2-5; possibly TRBD1 for D (6 bases). Trimming removed 6 bases at V and 0 bases at J, with 14 bases between. The CDR3 covers 15 residues. Germline V lookup: CDR1 SGHAT, CDR2 FQNNGV. The CDR3 DNA sequence: TGTGCCAGCAGTCCAGGGGCAGGAAACCAAGAGACCCAGTACTTC. Residues: CASSPGAGNQETQYF.

The chain links TRBV28 to TRBJ1-6, with no clear D. CDR3 length equals 14 residues. The germline V and J ends were trimmed by 7 bases and 7 bases, with 14 bases remaining between them. The germline gives CDR1 MDHEN, CDR2 SYDVKM. The CDR3, as DNA: TGTGCCAGCACCTACCCACCTGGAAATTCACCCCTCCACTTT. Its translation is CASTYPPGNSPLHF. Full variable domain (missing parts from reference TRBV28 and TRBJ1-6): DVKVTQSSRYLVKRTGEKVFLECVQDMDHENMFWYRQDPGLGLRLIYFSYDVKMKEKGDIPEGYSVSREKKERFSLILESASTNQTSMYLCASTYPPGNSPLHFGNGTRLTVT.

The chain links TRBV12-3 or TRBV12-4 to TRBJ2-3; no definite D call. V lost 5 bases to trimming and J lost 5 bases, with 11 bases between them. The CDR3 contains 13 residues. The CDR3 loop is CASSGPPGDTQYF. CDR3 in DNA: TGTGCCAGCAGTGGACCCCCGGGAGATACGCAGTATTTT.

This clone was picked up one time. This sequence joins TRBV13 and TRBJ2-7; 8 nucleotides agree with TRBD1. This CDR3 is built from 15 residues. The J segment lost 3 bases and the V segment lost 5 bases, leaving 9 bases of the junction unmatched. Germline CDR1 PRHDT, CDR2 FYEKMQ (reference sequence). The CDR3 DNA reads TGTGCCAGCAGCCCGGGGACAGGAGCAATCTACGAGCAGTACTTC. It specifies CASSPGTGAIYEQYF.

The J gene is TRBJ1-1, the V gene TRBV7-2; D is perhaps TRBD1 (6 bases). V gave up 1 base and J gave up 5 bases, with 11 bases separating them. The CDR3 has 14 amino acids. Germline V gene lookup returns CDR1 SGHTA and CDR2 FQGNSA. The CDR3 DNA is TGTGCCAGCAGCTTAGTACAGGGTTGGACTGAAGCTTTCTTT. This translates into CASSLVQGWTEAFF. Full variable domain (outside the CDR3, taken from reference TRBV7-2 and TRBJ1-1): GAGVSQSPSNKVTEKGKDVELRCDPISGHTALYWYRQSLGQGLEFLIYFQGNSAPDKSGLPSDRFSAERTGGSVSTLTIQRTQQEDSAVYLCASSLVQGWTEAFFGQGTRLTVV.

This clone was counted once. The chain joins TRBV4-1 to TRBJ2-7, with 8 bases identical to TRBD1. Germline CDR1 reads MGHRA; CDR2 reads YSYEKL. Unmatched junction bases numbered 13, after V lost 0 bases and J lost 3 bases. The CDR3 sequence is 18 residues long. Here the CDR3 DNA reads TGCGCCAGCAGCCAAGAGGCTTTGACAGGGGTTACCTTCTACGAGCAGTACTTC. Residues: CASSQEALTGVTFYEQYF.

The chain recombines TRBV25-1 with TRBJ2-2, with 7 bases matching TRBD1. The CDR3 extends over 14 amino acids. CDR1 and CDR2 (germline): MGHDK, SYGVNS. The trim removed 6 bases at V and 7 bases at J, leaving 8 bases unmatched. This chain's CDR3 is CASSQTGSYGELFF. CDR3 bases: TGTGCCAGCAGCCAGACAGGGTCGTACGGGGAGCTGTTTTTT.

This chain connects TRBV11-2 to TRBJ2-7; D might be TRBD1 (6 bases). The CDR3 sequence is 15 residues long. Germline-derived CDR1 and CDR2 are SGHAT and FQNNGV. V lost 0 bases, J lost 0 bases, and 9 bases lay in between. This CDR3 reads CASSLEQGSSYEQYF. The CDR3 bases are TGTGCCAGCAGCTTAGAGCAGGGGAGCTCCTACGAGCAGTACTTC.

The chain carries TRBV29-1 and TRBJ1-1; D gene uncertain. Trimming removed 0 bases at V and 5 bases at J, with 13 bases between. Germline loops: CDR1 SQVTM, CDR2 ANQGSEA. The CDR3 length is 14 residues. CDR3 sequence reads: CSVEESLGITEAFF. Written as DNA, the CDR3 is TGCAGCGTTGAAGAGTCCCTAGGGATTACTGAAGCTTTCTTT. The whole variable domain, remainder taken from reference TRBV29-1 and TRBJ1-1, is SAVISQKPSRDICQRGTSLTIQCQVDSQVTMMFWYRQQPGQSLTLIATANQGSEATYESGFVIDKFPISRPNLTFSTLTVSNMSPEDSSIYLCSVEESLGITEAFFGQGTRLTVV.

The chain combines TRBV20-1 with TRBJ2-7; D may be TRBD2 (6 bases). Trimming cost V 6 bases and J 7 bases, with 13 bases left between them. The CDR3 sequence is 11 residues long. CDR1 is DFQATT, CDR2 SNEGSKA, per germline (reference sequence). The CDR3 DNA sequence: TGCAGTGCGTGGGGGGTTGGGGAGCAGTACTTC. Amino acid sequence: CSAWGVGEQYF.

The chain is built from TRBV10-1 and TRBJ2-2; TRBD2 agrees at 15 bases. From germline, CDR1 is WNHNN and CDR2 SYGVQD (reference sequence). Trimming cost V 6 bases and J 8 bases; bases outside gene matches: 22. The CDR3 has 21 residues. The CDR3: CASRELLIRTSGRALTGELFF. As DNA, the CDR3 is TGCGCCAGCAGGGAACTACTAATTAGGACTAGCGGGAGGGCCCTTACGGGGGAGCTGTTTTTT.

This chain uses TRBV19 with TRBJ2-7; 8 positions agree with TRBD1. Germline V lookup: CDR1 LNHDA, CDR2 SQIVND (reference sequence). After removal of 5 bases from V and 2 bases from J, the junction contained 8 bases not matched to a gene. CDR3 length: 15 residues. In DNA form, the CDR3 reads TGTGCCAGTAGTGACGCTCCGGGACAGGCCTACGAGCAGTACTTC. This encodes CASSDAPGQAYEQYF.